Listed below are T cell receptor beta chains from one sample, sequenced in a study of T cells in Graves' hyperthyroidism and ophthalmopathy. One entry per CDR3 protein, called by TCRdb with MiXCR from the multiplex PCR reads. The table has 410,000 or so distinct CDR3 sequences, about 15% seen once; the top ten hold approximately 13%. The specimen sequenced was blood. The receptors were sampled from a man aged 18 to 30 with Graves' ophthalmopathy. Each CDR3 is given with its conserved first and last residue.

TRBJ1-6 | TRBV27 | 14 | CASSLSSPSSPLHF
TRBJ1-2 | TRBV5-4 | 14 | CASSLVQVRYGYTF
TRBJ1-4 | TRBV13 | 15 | CASSSLGTGAKKLFF
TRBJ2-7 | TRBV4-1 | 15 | CASSLEWGMSYEQYF
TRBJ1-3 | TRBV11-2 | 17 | CASSLDHRVFLSNTIYF
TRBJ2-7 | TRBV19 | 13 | CASSATVRYEQYF
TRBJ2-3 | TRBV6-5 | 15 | CASSYSEIVTDTQYF
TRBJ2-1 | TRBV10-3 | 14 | CAISDGQGGNEQFF
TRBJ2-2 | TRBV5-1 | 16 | CASSPRGTGATGELFF
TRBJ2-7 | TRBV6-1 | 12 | CASSSHADEQYF
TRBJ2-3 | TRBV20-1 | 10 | CSAAQYTQYF
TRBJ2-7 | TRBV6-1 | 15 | CASSERDANAYEQYF
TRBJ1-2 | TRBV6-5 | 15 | CASSSRAPGIYGYTF
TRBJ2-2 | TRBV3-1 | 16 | CASSQEGQGDTGELFF
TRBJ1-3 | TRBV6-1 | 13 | CASRMPSGNTIYF
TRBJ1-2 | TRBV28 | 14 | CASSSSGQIYGYTF
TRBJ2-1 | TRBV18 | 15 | CASSPPGVSYNEQFF
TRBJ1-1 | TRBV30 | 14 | CAWSPRTGGTEAFF
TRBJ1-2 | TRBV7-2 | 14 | CASSLSGLNYGYTF
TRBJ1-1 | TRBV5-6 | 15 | CASSSLGGLNTEAFF
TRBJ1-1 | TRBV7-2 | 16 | CASSVSRGSQNTEAFF
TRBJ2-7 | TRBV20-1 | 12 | CSAREFPYEQYF
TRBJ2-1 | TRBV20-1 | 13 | CSARDLAWNEQFF
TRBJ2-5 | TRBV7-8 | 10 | CASSLGAQYF
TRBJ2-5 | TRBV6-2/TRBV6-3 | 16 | CASSYPTSGVGKTQYF
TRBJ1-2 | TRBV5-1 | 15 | CASSLEPGGSYGYTF
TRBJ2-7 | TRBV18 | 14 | CATKDPLQPYEQYF
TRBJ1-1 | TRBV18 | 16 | CASSRGGGTVNTEAFF
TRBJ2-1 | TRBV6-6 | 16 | CASSYSQGTTYNEQFF
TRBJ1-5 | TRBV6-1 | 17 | CASSPDGGTYSNQPQHF
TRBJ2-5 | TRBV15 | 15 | CATSREGEGSETQYF
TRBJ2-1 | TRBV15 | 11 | CATSVYNEQFF
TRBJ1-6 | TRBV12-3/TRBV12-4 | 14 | CASRQDRVYSPLRF
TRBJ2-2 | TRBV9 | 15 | CASSVEAGATGELFF
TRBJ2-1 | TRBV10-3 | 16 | CAISPGGSYTANEQFF
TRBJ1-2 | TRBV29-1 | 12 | CSVEWAMWGYTF
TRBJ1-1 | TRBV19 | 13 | CASMNGYGTEAFF
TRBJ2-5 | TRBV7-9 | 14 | CASSGWQGQETQYF
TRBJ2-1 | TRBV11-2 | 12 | CASSVGIGEQFF
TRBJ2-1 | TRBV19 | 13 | CASSAGAWGEQFF
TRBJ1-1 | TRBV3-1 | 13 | CASSQGAYTEAFF
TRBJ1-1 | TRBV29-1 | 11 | CSVEFDRGAFF